The clone carrying this TCR beta chain was counted ten times or more. This entry comes from a study of T-cell reconstitution after alpha-beta-depleted transplantation in children. Preparation of the TCRbeta library used unique molecular identifiers. MiXCR was run by TCRdb on the PCR reads, yielding one entry per CDR3 protein. Of 75,000 to 100,000 distinct CDR3 sequences listed, 7% to 9% were seen once; the top ten hold more than 6.5%. Germline V gene data show CDR1 as DFQATT and CDR2 as SNEGSKA (reference sequence). The V end lost 1 base, the J end lost 3 bases, and 13 bases lay between the germline ends. The CDR3 sequence is 15 residues long.

The sequences come from PBMCs from the stem cell graft donor, collected from the stem cell graft. The V and J genes are TRBV20-1 and TRBJ2-1; D assignment may be TRBD1 or TRBD2 (6 bases each). This TCR was sampled from a human donor who donated a stem cell graft to a child with congenital amegakaryocytic thrombocytopenia. The CDR3 bases are TGCAGTGCTAGAGGGGGGCGGGGTAGCTACAATGAGCAGTTCTTC. Its translation is CSARGGRGSYNEQFF.